This entry is about one T cell receptor beta chain. What it binds is unknown. The entry originates in a study of Ad26.COV2.S vaccination and SARS-CoV-2 variants. Study-wide context: Within the COV1001 Ad26.COV2.S trial arm, the donor was enrolled. Study results and limitations: Analyses that measured TCR breadth and depth may have underestimated total T cell responses. Spike-specific TCR breadth ran higher among vaccine recipients than placebo recipients. Measurement of non-spike TCR breadth gave similar results in vaccine and placebo recipients.

Assay used: immunoSEQ multiplex PCR; TCRdb lists only in-frame clones, some missing. Of about half a million clones listed, roughly nine tenths are singletons. The treatment was: some 19 received Ad26.COV2.S at low or high dose, single or two shots; several received placebo; per-sample allocation not given. Collection of the samples took place on day 63 after the first injection of vaccine or placebo. This CDR3 is 13 amino acids long. V lost 4 bases and J 7 bases, leaving 10 bases between the germline ends. Germline V gene data show CDR1 as SGHAT and CDR2 as FQNNGV. V gene TRBV11-2 combines with J gene TRBJ1-4; a weak D match, TRBD1 (5 bases). Sequenced material: peripheral blood, taken in a trial of Ad26.COV2.S vaccine versus placebo. The clonotype comes from a person between 18 and 65 years old who received the Ad26.COV2.S COVID-19 vaccine or a placebo. CDR3 DNA: TGTGCCAGCAGCTCCCGGGACGGTGAAAAACTGTTTTTT. The encoded protein is CASSSRDGEKLFF.